Listed here are 2 T cell receptor beta chains from one sample, sequenced in a study of blood T cell repertoires in COVID-19. TCRdb's copy holds only in-frame clones and misses some; the assay was immunoSEQ multiplex PCR. The sample includes 150,000 to 200,000 clones, about 85% of them seen just once. The sample comprised peripheral blood. The receptor source for this set is a person aged 70 to 85 with COVID-19, enrolled during active disease.

The chain carries TRBV12-3 or TRBV12-4 and TRBJ1-1, with D tentatively TRBD1 (5 bases). This CDR3 has 13 amino acids. V was clipped by 4 bases and J by 3 bases, with 9 bases between them. The DNA for the CDR3 is TGTGCCAGCAGTTATTTCAGGGACACTGAAGCTTTCTTT. Its translation is CASSYFRDTEAFF.

The sample holds one count of this clone. The chain employs TRBV3-1 (or the pseudogene TRBV3-2) and TRBJ2-3; D is unclear. CDR3 length: 16 amino acids. V lost 0 bases, J lost 2 bases, and 12 bases lay in between. The germline V gene has CDR1 LGHDT and CDR2 YNNKEL (reference sequence). The CDR3 sequence: CASSQDGITTTDTQYF. The CDR3 nucleotides read TGTGCCAGCAGCCAAGATGGCATAACAACCACAGATACGCAGTATTTT.